This T cell receptor (beta chain) was sequenced during a study of cytomegalovirus exposure and HLA in healthy donors. Findings of the study overall: Later analysis found that TCR beta chains associated with HLA were more clonally expanded than other, equally common chains. Specificity of three CMV-associated chains for CMV antigens was verified in vitro. Researchers counted around 180 TCR beta chains as cytomegalovirus-associated. Presence/absence comparisons presumed near-even sequencing depth among donors.

Primers: 60 Vbeta forward and 13 Jbeta reverse. Sequencing was performed with immunoSEQ multiplex PCR; in TCRdb, only in-frame clones are kept and a portion is missing. The data show roughly 190,000 clones, around three quarters seen once. The CDR3 contains 16 residues. V was trimmed by 0 bases and J by 5 bases, leaving 14 bases between them. With respect to this clone: What it binds is not known.

The TCR originated in a young woman in good health and CMV-seropositive. Sequences were obtained from PBMCs. This chain links TRBV23-1 with TRBJ1-5; D unresolved. TRBV23-1 is assigned to the ORF class and has an uncertain function. CDR3 loop: CASSQSNGRLDQPQHF. DNA of the CDR3: TGCGCCAGCAGTCAATCGAACGGCAGACTTGATCAGCCCCAGCATTTT.